Shown below are 30 T cell receptor beta chains from a single sample sequenced in a study of cytomegalovirus exposure and HLA in healthy donors. Assay: immunoSEQ multiplex PCR; the TCRdb copy retains only in-frame clones and omits some. The sample holds over 200,000 clones, 80% to 90% seen once. The material sequenced was PBMCs. The receptors derive from a woman younger than 30 in good health and CMV-seropositive.

V usage is TRBV28 and J usage is TRBJ2-1; 10 bases agree with TRBD1. CDR3 length: 16 residues. In germline, CDR1 is MDHEN, CDR2 SYDVKM. V shed 2 bases and J 7 bases; nucleotides not matched to a gene: 8. In DNA, the CDR3 is TGTGCCAGCAGTTTAGCAGGGACAGGGGCTTCGAATGAGCAGTTCTTC. Its translation: CASSLAGTGASNEQFF.

This sequence joins TRBV15 and TRBJ2-7; 10 bases are a match to TRBD1. The germline V gene has CDR1 LNHNV and CDR2 YYDKDF (reference sequence). The CDR3 sequence is 14 residues long. V shed 6 bases and J 4 bases; nucleotides not matched to a gene: 6. This CDR3 reads CATSPDRGLYEQYF. CDR3 in DNA: TGTGCCACCAGTCCGGACAGGGGGTTGTACGAGCAGTACTTC.

The chain uses TRBV4-2 and TRBJ2-1; D is unclear. The CDR3 runs to 12 residues. Trimming left V 0 bases short and J 12 bases short, with 9 bases between. From germline, CDR1 is LGHNA and CDR2 YNFKEQ. The CDR3 loop is CASSQDGLSQFF. The CDR3 nucleotides read TGTGCCAGCAGCCAAGATGGCTTATCGCAGTTCTTC.

V usage is TRBV9 and J usage is TRBJ2-7; 8 nucleotides agree with TRBD2. The CDR3 has 16 residues. CDR1 is SGDLS and CDR2 is YYNGEE in the germline V gene. The trim removed 4 bases at V and 3 bases at J, leaving 12 bases unmatched. Here the CDR3 DNA reads TGTGCCAGCAGCCCCCCCGGGGGGGAGTCGTTCTACGAGCAGTACTTC. Protein product: CASSPPGGESFYEQYF.

The chain carries TRBV19 and TRBJ1-1, with D unclear. V was cut by 3 bases and J by 1 base, with 6 bases left in between. This CDR3 region has 13 residues. Germline V CDR1 and CDR2: LNHDA, SQIVND (reference sequence). In DNA, the CDR3 is TGTGCCAGTAGTATTATCCCGAACACTGAAGCTTTCTTT. Protein: CASSIIPNTEAFF.

This rearrangement joins TRBV27 to TRBJ1-2; TRBD1 agrees at 7 bases. Germline CDR1 and CDR2: MNHEY and SMNVEV (reference sequence). Losses at the gene ends were 7 bases for V and 2 bases for J; bases not matched to a gene: 13. The CDR3 is 16 amino acids. The CDR3 loop is CASTNGTAVLNYGYTF. CDR3 bases: TGTGCCAGCACCAATGGGACAGCGGTTCTAAACTATGGCTACACCTTC.

The chain combines TRBV21-1 with TRBJ2-2; the table gives TRBD1 as D, unverified against the DNA. TRBV21-1 is assigned pseudogene status. CDR3 length: 19 amino acids. CDR3 sequence (DNA): TGTGCCAGCAGCAAAGCGGGGACAGGTTTTCCGAGATACACCGGGGAGCTGTTTTTT. It yields the protein CASSKAGTGFPRYTGELFF.

The rearrangement joins TRBV25-1 to TRBJ2-1; D is uncertain. Germline CDR1 and CDR2: MGHDK and SYGVNS. The CDR3 extends over 18 amino acids. The V and J ends lost 4 bases and 0 bases respectively, with 19 bases between them. CDR3 residues: CASSGGYHMDDSYNEQFF. CDR3 sequence (DNA): TGTGCCAGCAGTGGAGGCTACCATATGGATGACTCCTACAATGAGCAGTTCTTC.

This chain uses TRBV7-9 with TRBJ2-1, with TRBD2 matching 12 bases. Germline values: CDR1 SEHNR, CDR2 FQNEAQ (reference sequence). The CDR3 runs 18 residues. The V segment lost 2 bases and the J segment 1 base; nucleotides outside the gene matches: 6. CDR3: CASSLRLAGAVSYNEQFF. In DNA form, the CDR3 reads TGTGCCAGCAGCTTAAGACTAGCGGGAGCCGTTTCCTACAATGAGCAGTTCTTC.

CDR3: CASSPLRSTGELFF. Written as DNA, the CDR3 is TGCGCCAGCAGCCCGTTGCGGTCCACCGGGGAGCTGTTTTTT. The chain combines TRBV5-1 with TRBJ2-2, with unresolved D. The germline V and J ends were trimmed by 4 bases and 4 bases, with 11 bases remaining between them. CDR1 and CDR2 (germline): SGHRS, YFSETQ. The CDR3 loop spans 14 amino acids. Together with reference TRBV5-1 and TRBJ2-2, the CDR3 gives the full variable domain: KAGVTQTPRYLIKTRGQQVTLSCSPISGHRSVSWYQQTPGQGLQFLFEYFSETQRNKGNFPGRFSGRQFSNSRSEMNVSTLELGDSALYLCASSPLRSTGELFFGEGSRLTVL.

This clone came up a few times. The rearrangement uses TRBV5-4 and TRBJ1-2; 11 nucleotides match TRBD1. Germline assignment: CDR1 SGHNT and CDR2 YYREEE (reference sequence). V trimming: 0 bases; J trimming: 7 bases; junction bases outside the gene matches: 14. The CDR3 loop spans 18 amino acids. The chain's CDR3 is CASSLEFGTGGSGGGYTF. CDR3 nucleotide sequence: TGTGCCAGCAGCTTGGAGTTTGGGACAGGGGGATCGGGCGGTGGCTACACCTTC.

V and J are TRBV4-2 and TRBJ2-3; TRBD2 is a possible D gene (6 bases). Between the trimmed V and J ends, which lost 0 bases and 5 bases, there was a span of 6 bases. CDR1 is LGHNA and CDR2 is YNFKEQ in the germline V gene. This CDR3 contains 13 residues. This CDR3 reads CASSQDSGDTQYF. The CDR3, as DNA: TGTGCCAGCAGCCAAGATAGCGGAGATACGCAGTATTTT.

V and J are TRBV27 and TRBJ2-5; 10 nucleotides match TRBD1. Germline lookup yields CDR1 MNHEY and CDR2 SMNVEV (reference sequence). CDR3 length: 15 residues. With 5 bases clipped from V and 3 bases from J, the junction kept 6 bases outside the gene matches. CDR3 sequence (DNA): TGTGCCAGCAGTCCCCGGGACAGGGGAAAAGAGACCCAGTACTTC. Its protein is CASSPRDRGKETQYF.

This chain connects TRBV5-1 to TRBJ2-7, with 8 bases that match TRBD1. CDR1 and CDR2 (germline): SGHRS, YFSETQ. After removal of 4 bases from V and 1 base from J, the junction contained 7 bases not matched to a gene. This CDR3 comprises 15 residues. The CDR3 spells CASSAGTGYSYEQYF. The CDR3 nucleotides are TGCGCCAGCAGCGCCGGGACAGGATATTCCTACGAGCAGTACTTC.

This clone was seen only once. The chain is built from TRBV7-9 and TRBJ1-5, with D maybe TRBD1 (5 bases). This CDR3 is 14 amino acids long. V lost 1 base and J 2 bases, leaving 6 bases between the germline ends. Germline assignment: CDR1 SEHNR and CDR2 FQNEAQ (reference sequence). The CDR3 region has the DNA TGTGCCAGCAGCTTAGAACAGGGCAATCAGCCCCAGCATTTT. It encodes CASSLEQGNQPQHF.

The chain uses TRBV6-1 and TRBJ2-1; a possible D gene is TRBD1 (5 bases). Trimming took 4 bases from V and 4 from J, leaving 17 bases between them. Germline V CDR1 and CDR2: MNHNS, SASEGT. The CDR3 extends over 16 amino acids. The CDR3 reads CASSVTVNVPYNEQFF. The CDR3 DNA is TGTGCCAGCAGTGTGACAGTCAATGTCCCTTACAATGAGCAGTTCTTC.

The rearrangement uses TRBV7-3 and TRBJ2-3; TRBD2 matches at 14 bases. Unmatched junction bases numbered 0, after V lost 2 bases and J lost 5 bases. From germline, CDR1 is SGHTA and CDR2 FQGTGA. The CDR3 extends over 15 amino acids. The CDR3 region is CASSLGLAGGDTQYF. CDR3 in DNA: TGTGCCAGCAGCTTAGGACTAGCGGGAGGAGATACGCAGTATTTT.

The sample holds one count of this clone. The rearrangement uses TRBV27 and TRBJ2-3; TRBD2 aligns across 8 bases. The CDR3 sequence is 16 residues long. Germline values: CDR1 MNHEY, CDR2 SMNVEV (reference sequence). Trimming cost V 2 bases and J 3 bases; bases outside gene matches: 7. This CDR3 reads CASSLTPGGGTDTQYF. The CDR3 DNA is TGTGCCAGCAGTTTAACCCCGGGAGGGGGAACAGATACGCAGTATTTT.

V and J are TRBV7-9 and TRBJ2-1, with 10 positions matching TRBD1. Trimming at V came to 4 bases and at J to 0 bases, leaving 9 bases not matched to a gene. CDR1 is SEHNR and CDR2 is FQNEAQ in the germline V gene (reference sequence). The CDR3 is 18 residues long. As DNA, the CDR3 is TGTGCCAGCAGCTCGAGGGACAGGGGAGGCCTCTCCTACAATGAGCAGTTCTTC. Translation gives CASSSRDRGGLSYNEQFF. Full variable domain (rest looked up from reference TRBV7-9 and TRBJ2-1): DTGVSQNPRHKITKRGQNVTFRCDPISEHNRLYWYRQTLGQGPEFLTYFQNEAQLEKSRLLSDRFSAERPKGSFSTLEIQRTEQGDSAMYLCASSSRDRGGLSYNEQFFGPGTRLTVL.

On this clone: This likely comes from a read error, as the CDR3 has no conserved phenylalanine or tryptophan at its end. The V call is TRBV7-9, the J call TRBJ2-4; D uncertain. Germline values: CDR1 SEHNR, CDR2 FQNEAQ (reference sequence). This CDR3 is 14 amino acids long. The V end was cut by 5 bases, the J end by 8 bases, with 16 bases between. The CDR3 spells CASSAKWPRDIQYL. In DNA form, the CDR3 reads TGTGCCAGCAGCGCTAAATGGCCCCGCGACATTCAGTACCTC.

V usage is TRBV27 and J usage is TRBJ1-5, with TRBD1 matching over 10 bases. Per germline, CDR1 MNHEY and CDR2 SMNVEV (reference sequence). This CDR3 spans 17 amino acids. V trimming: 2 bases; J trimming: 2 bases; junction bases outside the gene matches: 6. The CDR3, as DNA: TGTGCCAGCAGTTTAGAAGCCGGGACAGGGGGCAATCAGCCCCAGCATTTT. Encoded protein: CASSLEAGTGGNQPQHF.

The chain is built from TRBV6-4 and TRBJ2-7, with 9 bases identical to TRBD2. V gave up 6 bases and J gave up 1 base; unmatched junction bases: 7. Per germline, CDR1 MRHNA and CDR2 SNTAGT. This CDR3 region has 15 residues. CDR3 DNA: TGTGCCAGCAGCCGGGTAGCGGGAGAATCCTACGAGCAGTACTTC. This codes for CASSRVAGESYEQYF.

This chain uses TRBV11-2 with TRBJ2-7, with 9 bases aligning to TRBD2. After removal of 1 base from V and 0 bases from J, the junction contained 13 bases not matched to a gene. Germline lookup yields CDR1 SGHAT and CDR2 FQNNGV. The CDR3 runs 19 residues. The CDR3 here is CASSLGRAGGLLPSYEQYF. The CDR3 DNA sequence: TGTGCCAGCAGCTTAGGACGAGCGGGAGGCCTCCTCCCCTCCTACGAGCAGTACTTC.

The V call is TRBV27, the J call TRBJ2-4; 16 bases match TRBD2. The CDR3 totals 17 residues. J was trimmed by 8 bases and V by 4 bases; bases with no gene match: 8. CDR1 MNHEY and CDR2 SMNVEV come from the germline V gene (reference sequence). This CDR3 reads CASSYLGTSGRGDIQYF. The CDR3 DNA is TGTGCCAGCAGTTACCTAGGGACTAGCGGGAGGGGGGACATTCAGTACTTC.

This clone was seen only a few times. The V gene is TRBV5-4, the J gene TRBJ1-1; D ambiguous. The CDR3 has 14 amino acids. CDR1 is SGHNT and CDR2 is YYREEE in the germline V gene (reference sequence). V was pared by 4 bases and J by 0 bases, with 10 bases between. CDR3 nucleotides: TGTGCCAGCAGCCCTGGACTGCTGAACACTGAAGCTTTCTTT. It yields the protein CASSPGLLNTEAFF.

V usage is TRBV7-2 and J usage is TRBJ2-2, with TRBD1 matching 8 bases. Germline trimming cut 1 base from V and 5 bases from J; bases unmatched to any gene: 3. Germline CDR1 reads SGHTA; CDR2 reads FQGNSA. The CDR3 loop spans 15 amino acids. CDR3 residues: CASSLGDRRTGELFF. In DNA, the CDR3 is TGTGCCAGCAGCTTAGGGGACAGGAGGACCGGGGAGCTGTTTTTT.

V and J are TRBV7-6 and TRBJ1-5; D call uncertain. Germline CDR1 SGHVS, CDR2 FNYEAQ. This CDR3 spans 13 amino acids. Trimming cost V 1 base and J 5 bases, with 6 bases left between them. The CDR3 spells CASSLGAHQPQHF. The CDR3 nucleotides read TGTGCCAGCAGCTTAGGGGCGCATCAGCCCCAGCATTTT.

The chain recombines TRBV2 with TRBJ2-7, with 8 positions matching TRBD2. There are 14 residues in the CDR3. Germline lookup yields CDR1 SNHLY and CDR2 FYNNEI. V was pared by 8 bases and J by 1 base, with 7 bases of the junction left unmatched. The CDR3 loop reads CASGRLAQSYEQYF. CDR3 bases: TGTGCCAGCGGGAGACTAGCGCAATCCTACGAGCAGTACTTC.

The chain couples TRBV2 to TRBJ2-2; D is possibly TRBD2 (6 bases). V lost 7 bases and J 6 bases, leaving 12 bases between the germline ends. Germline lookup yields CDR1 SNHLY and CDR2 FYNNEI. This CDR3 is 13 amino acids long. The CDR3 sequence: CASMEGWPGELFF. The CDR3 DNA reads TGTGCCAGCATGGAGGGATGGCCCGGGGAGCTGTTTTTT.

The chain has TRBV10-1 and TRBJ2-1, with 9 bases matching TRBD2. Germline assignment: CDR1 WNHNN and CDR2 SYGVQD (reference sequence). This CDR3 is 14 amino acids long. Losses at the gene ends were 4 bases for V and 10 bases for J; bases not matched to a gene: 8. The CDR3 sequence is CASSASPGTSEQFF. For the CDR3, the DNA is TGCGCCAGCAGTGCAAGTCCCGGGACTAGCGAGCAGTTCTTC.